These 8 T cell receptor beta chains were sequenced from one sample in a study of cytomegalovirus exposure and HLA in healthy donors. Use of 60 Vbeta and 13 Jbeta primers characterized the PCR. Sequencing used immunoSEQ multiplex PCR; TCRdb keeps in-frame clones, though not all of them. Altogether 94,000 or so clones are present, 60% to 80% being singletons, with the ten largest covering approximately 8.9%. Sequenced: PBMCs. These receptors were obtained from a man aged 60 to 69 in good health and CMV-seronegative.

J is TRBJ2-3 and V is TRBV27; 8 positions match TRBD2. V shed 6 bases, J shed 4 bases, and the junction held 6 bases outside the gene matches. Germline CDR1 MNHEY, CDR2 SMNVEV (reference sequence). The CDR3 spans 14 residues. In nucleotides, the CDR3 is TGTGCCAGCAGCCCCGGACTAGCCTCAGATACGCAGTATTTT. Protein sequence: CASSPGLASDTQYF.

The rearrangement links TRBV5-1 to TRBJ1-4; 8 bases are a match to TRBD1. The CDR3 is 15 amino acids. The V and J ends lost 5 bases and 8 bases, in that order; junction bases with no gene match: 11. Per the germline V gene, CDR1 is SGHRS and CDR2 is YFSETQ. The CDR3 reads CASSDPQGAREKLFF. The CDR3 nucleotides are TGCGCCAGCAGTGACCCTCAGGGGGCGCGGGAAAAACTGTTTTTT. The whole variable domain, filled in from reference TRBV5-1 and TRBJ1-4, reads KAGVTQTPRYLIKTRGQQVTLSCSPISGHRSVSWYQQTPGQGLQFLFEYFSETQRNKGNFPGRFSGRQFSNSRSEMNVSTLELGDSALYLCASSDPQGAREKLFFGSGTQLSVL.

V and J are TRBV15 and TRBJ2-2; D is undetermined. Trimming pared 0 bases from V and 8 bases from J, leaving 7 bases between. This CDR3 is built from 13 residues. Per germline, CDR1 LNHNV and CDR2 YYDKDF (reference sequence). Here the CDR3 reads CATSRDAEGELFF. For the CDR3, the DNA is TGTGCCACCAGCAGAGATGCCGAGGGGGAGCTGTTTTTT.

J is TRBJ2-3 and V is TRBV6-1; D is unresolved. The germline gives CDR1 MNHNS, CDR2 SASEGT. CDR3 size: 15 residues. The germline V and J ends were trimmed by 2 bases and 0 bases, with 9 bases remaining between them. In DNA form, the CDR3 reads TGTGCCAGCAGTGAATCTCTCCCTAGCACAGATACGCAGTATTTT. Its protein is CASSESLPSTDTQYF.

The V gene is TRBV5-1, the J gene TRBJ1-4; the D is unclear. With 0 bases removed from V and 7 bases from J, the gap between germline ends came to 10 bases. This CDR3 has 14 amino acids. CDR1 is SGHRS, CDR2 YFSETQ, per germline. CDR3 bases: TGCGCCAGCAGCTTGGGAGTTGCGGGTGAAAAACTGTTTTTT. The encoded protein is CASSLGVAGEKLFF.

This sequence joins TRBV11-2 and TRBJ2-7; D remains ambiguous. The CDR3 contains 14 residues. In germline, CDR1 is SGHAT, CDR2 FQNNGV. V lost 3 bases and J 0 bases, leaving 9 bases between the germline ends. CDR3 sequence: CASSLSALSYEQYF. CDR3 bases: TGTGCCAGCAGCTTGAGCGCCCTCTCCTACGAGCAGTACTTC.

This clone was observed once. The J gene is TRBJ1-2, the V gene TRBV6-5, with D hard to call. Germline CDR1 MNHEY, CDR2 SVGAGI. Trimming took off 8 bases at V and 9 bases at J, with 19 bases between the two ends. The CDR3 has 13 residues. The CDR3 nucleotides are TGTGCCAGCTTTTCGGCGGGGAGAAATAGCTACACCTTC. It codes for CASFSAGRNSYTF.

This chain connects TRBV19 to TRBJ1-5, with D possibly TRBD1 on 6 matching bases. Germline assignment: CDR1 LNHDA and CDR2 SQIVND (reference sequence). The CDR3 is 16 residues long. The V end lost 3 bases, the J end lost 1 base, and 13 bases lay between the germline ends. The CDR3 bases are TGTGCCAGTAGTATTGCACAGGGATGGAGCAATCAGCCCCAGCATTTT. It yields the protein CASSIAQGWSNQPQHF.